The source of this TCR beta chain is a study of CD8 T cells in Susac syndrome. Germline V gene data show CDR1 as MDHEN and CDR2 as SYDVKM. V dropped 3 bases and J dropped 6 bases, with 13 bases sitting between them. The CDR3 has 14 residues. CD8+ and CD4+ blood T cells underwent TCR beta sequencing. Random hexamers served to reverse transcribe roughly 0.5 to 1 ug RNA. TCRdb reprocessed the immunoSEQ multiplex PCR reads via MiXCR and lists one record per CDR3 protein. The sample consists of 120,000 or so distinct CDR3 sequences, more than 90% of them appearing once. The specimen sequenced was CD8+ T cells from PBMCs. This sequence joins TRBV28 and TRBJ2-3, with D possibly matching TRBD2 (6 bases). This TCR derives from a human donor with Susac syndrome. The CDR3 region is CASSLTSEGDTQYF. In DNA form, the CDR3 reads TGTGCCAGCAGTTTGACTAGTGAGGGGGATACGCAGTATTTT.